These T cell receptor beta chains were read from a single sample in a study of siplizumab effects on memory and regulatory T cells. Libraries were prepared by immunoSEQ multiplex PCR; TCRdb keeps only in-frame clonotypes and omits some of them. The repertoire includes tens of thousands of clones, approximately 96% of them detected once, and 0.025% to 0.035% sits in the top ten. The sequenced material came from naive CD4+ T cells sorted from blood. The receptor source for this set is a human donor in good health. CDR3s include the opening cysteine and the closing phenylalanine or tryptophan. Fields, in order: J gene, clone size, V gene, CDR3 length, D gene, CDR3 protein, CDR3 DNA. The D gene is left open where the match is weak. The size of a clone is reported for some rows only, either as once, few or many, or as a class for expanded clones.

TRBJ2-1 NA TRBV7-9 14 NA CASSLGPVGNEQFF TGTGCCAGCTCATTGGGGCCCGTAGGCAATGAGCAGTTCTTC
TRBJ2-2 NA TRBV6-5 13 NA CASAVTSSGELFF TGTGCCAGCGCAGTTACTAGCAGCGGGGAGCTGTTTTTT
TRBJ2-5 NA TRBV11-3 15 TRBD1 CASSFGAGGVETQYF TGTGCCAGCAGCTTCGGGGCAGGGGGCGTCGAGACCCAGTACTTC
TRBJ2-3 NA TRBV2 14 NA CASSAVASTDTQYF TGTGCCAGCAGCGCGGTGGCTAGTACAGATACGCAGTATTTT
TRBJ2-5 NA TRBV6-5 16 TRBD1 CASSYRPGQGQETQYF TGTGCCAGCAGCTACCGACCGGGACAGGGACAAGAGACCCAGTACTTC
TRBJ1-1 NA TRBV30 13 NA CAWSLREGTEAFF TGTGCCTGGAGTTTGAGGGAGGGCACTGAAGCTTTCTTT
TRBJ2-7 NA TRBV18 14 TRBD2 CASSPGLAVYEQYF TGTGCCAGCTCACCCGGACTAGCCGTCTACGAGCAGTACTTC
TRBJ1-4 NA TRBV6-5 14 TRBD1 CASSDRGINEKLFF TGTGCCAGCAGCGACAGGGGGATTAATGAAAAACTGTTTTTT
TRBJ2-7 NA TRBV11-2 14 TRBD1 CASSSTGGPYEQYF TGTGCCAGCAGCTCCACAGGGGGGCCCTACGAGCAGTACTTC
TRBJ2-7 NA TRBV7-2 14 NA CASTSRGAYYEQYF TGTGCCAGCACCTCAAGGGGCGCTTACTACGAGCAGTACTTC
TRBJ2-7 NA TRBV18 13 NA CASSPKGNYEQYF TGTGCCAGCTCACCAAAAGGGAACTACGAGCAGTACTTC
TRBJ2-2 NA TRBV27 15 NA CASSLFRVSTGELFF TGTGCCAGCAGTTTATTCAGGGTTAGCACCGGGGAGCTGTTTTTT
TRBJ2-3 once TRBV2 15 NA CASSDGGPPPYTQYF TGTGCCAGCAGTGACGGGGGGCCCCCCCCTTATACGCAGTATTTT
TRBJ1-1 NA TRBV7-9 15 TRBD1 CASSLTGAVNTEAFF TGTGCCAGCAGCTTAACAGGGGCGGTGAACACTGAAGCTTTCTTT
TRBJ1-2 NA TRBV12-5 13 NA CASGLTEIYGYTF TGTGCTAGTGGTTTGACAGAAATCTATGGCTACACCTTC
TRBJ2-5 NA TRBV5-4 15 NA CASSFLRREQETQYF TGTGCCAGCAGCTTCCTTCGACGGGAACAAGAGACCCAGTACTTC
TRBJ2-5 NA TRBV7-3 14 TRBD2 CASSMTSGQETQYF TGTGCCAGCAGCATGACTAGCGGACAAGAGACCCAGTACTTC
TRBJ1-1 once TRBV18 14 NA CASSPESGGTEAFF TGTGCCAGCTCACCAGAATCGGGGGGCACTGAAGCTTTCTTT
TRBJ2-2 NA TRBV10-3 15 TRBD2 CAITSGEANTGELFF TGTGCCATCACTAGCGGGGAGGCGAACACCGGGGAGCTGTTTTTT
TRBJ2-3 few TRBV7-2 14 TRBD2 CASRVAGGPDTQYF TGTGCCAGCAGAGTAGCGGGGGGACCAGATACGCAGTATTTT
TRBJ1-2 NA TRBV14 15 NA CASSQGSQGIYGYTF TGTGCCAGCAGCCAAGGCAGCCAGGGGATATATGGCTACACCTTC
TRBJ1-4 NA TRBV19 15 NA CASSPGDNLLGKLFF TGTGCCAGTAGTCCGGGGGACAATCTGCTCGGAAAACTGTTTTTT
TRBJ2-5 NA TRBV5-6 16 TRBD1 CASSLVAGGWLQTQYF TGTGCCAGCAGCTTGGTTGCAGGGGGCTGGTTACAGACCCAGTACTTC
TRBJ2-1 NA TRBV7-3 15 NA CASSSSRLPWDEQFF TGTGCCAGCAGCTCATCCCGGCTCCCTTGGGATGAGCAGTTCTTC
TRBJ1-1 NA TRBV5-1 17 TRBD1 CASSPTQTGLLNTEAFF TGCGCCAGCAGCCCTACTCAGACAGGGCTGCTGAACACTGAAGCTTTCTTT
TRBJ1-1 NA TRBV6-6 14 NA CASSGTAMNTEAFF TGTGCCAGCAGTGGGACGGCCATGAACACTGAAGCTTTCTTT
TRBJ1-2 once TRBV9 14 NA CASSVEPGAEGYTF TGTGCCAGCAGCGTAGAGCCGGGGGCGGAAGGCTACACCTTC
TRBJ1-2 NA TRBV13 13 NA CASSLGGGYGYTF TGTGCCAGCAGCTTAGGCGGCGGCTATGGCTACACCTTC
TRBJ1-2 once TRBV27 13 NA CASRSQEIGGYTF TGTGCCAGTCGATCCCAGGAGATTGGTGGCTACACCTTC
TRBJ2-3 NA TRBV7-3 13 NA CASSLTYTDTQYF TGTGCCAGCAGCTTAACGTACACGGATACGCAGTATTTT
TRBJ1-1 NA TRBV7-3 13 TRBD1 CASSETGATEAFF TGTGCCAGCAGCGAGACAGGGGCCACTGAAGCTTTCTTT
TRBJ2-5 NA TRBV5-1 14 TRBD2 CATKSGGPGETQYF TGCGCCACCAAGAGCGGGGGCCCGGGAGAGACCCAGTACTTC
TRBJ1-4 NA TRBV5-4 15 NA CASQEGGATNEKLFF TGTGCCAGCCAAGAAGGGGGGGCAACTAATGAAAAACTGTTTTTT
TRBJ1-4 NA TRBV11-2 15 NA CASSPVGARNEKLFF TGTGCCAGCAGCCCCGTGGGGGCAAGAAATGAAAAACTGTTTTTT
TRBJ2-7 NA TRBV7-3 15 NA CASSLDRGPSYEQYF TGTGCCAGCAGCTTAGACCGGGGGCCCTCCTACGAGCAGTACTTC
TRBJ2-1 NA TRBV5-1 15 TRBD2 CASSGLAGGPGEQFF TGCGCCAGCAGCGGACTAGCGGGGGGGCCTGGTGAGCAGTTCTTC
TRBJ2-7 NA TRBV28 15 NA CASTHGGTETYEQYF TGTGCCAGCACCCACGGGGGGACAGAGACCTACGAGCAGTACTTC
TRBJ2-2 NA TRBV7-6 13 NA CASSSGGPGELFF TGTGCCAGCAGCTCCGGGGGTCCCGGGGAGCTGTTTTTT
TRBJ2-1 once TRBV11-3 16 NA CASSPGRGLEYNEQFF TGTGCCAGCAGCCCCGGGCGGGGGCTTGAATACAATGAGCAGTTCTTC
TRBJ2-3 NA TRBV7-2 15 TRBD2 CASSLYAGGTNTQYF TGTGCCAGCAGCTTATACGCGGGGGGCACGAATACGCAGTATTTT
TRBJ2-7 NA TRBV7-9 17 TRBD1 CASSVRDRLTPSYEQYF TGTGCCAGCAGCGTCCGGGACAGACTAACCCCCTCCTACGAGCAGTACTTC
TRBJ1-6 NA TRBV5-1 17 NA CASSLSPGQSYNSPLHF TGCGCCAGCAGCTTGTCTCCCGGGCAGTCCTATAATTCACCCCTCCACTTT
TRBJ1-2 NA TRBV10-3 16 NA CAISEGVNYRLYGYTF TGTGCCATCAGTGAGGGAGTTAATTATAGGCTCTATGGCTACACCTTC
TRBJ2-3 NA TRBV9 15 NA CASSVSGWSTDTQYF TGTGCCAGCAGCGTTAGCGGTTGGAGCACAGATACGCAGTATTTT
TRBJ1-3 NA TRBV10-3 14 NA CAIREPISGNTIYF TGTGCCATCAGGGAACCCATCTCTGGAAACACCATATATTTT